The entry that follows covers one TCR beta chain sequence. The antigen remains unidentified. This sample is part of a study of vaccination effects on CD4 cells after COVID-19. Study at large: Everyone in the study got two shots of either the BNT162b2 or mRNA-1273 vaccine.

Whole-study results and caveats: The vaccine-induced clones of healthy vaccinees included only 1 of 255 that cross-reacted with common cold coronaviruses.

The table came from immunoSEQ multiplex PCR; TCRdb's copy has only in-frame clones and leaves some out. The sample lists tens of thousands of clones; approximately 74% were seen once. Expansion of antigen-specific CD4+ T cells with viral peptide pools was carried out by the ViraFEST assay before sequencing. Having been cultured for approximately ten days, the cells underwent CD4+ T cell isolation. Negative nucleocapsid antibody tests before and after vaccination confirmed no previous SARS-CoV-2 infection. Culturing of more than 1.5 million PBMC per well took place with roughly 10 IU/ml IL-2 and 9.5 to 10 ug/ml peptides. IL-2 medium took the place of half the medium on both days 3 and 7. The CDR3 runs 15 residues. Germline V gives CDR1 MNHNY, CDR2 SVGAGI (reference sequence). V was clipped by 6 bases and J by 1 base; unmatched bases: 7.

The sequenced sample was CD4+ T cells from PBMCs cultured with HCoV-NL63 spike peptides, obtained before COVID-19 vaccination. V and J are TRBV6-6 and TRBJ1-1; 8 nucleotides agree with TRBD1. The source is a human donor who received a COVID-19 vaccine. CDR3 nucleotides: TGTGCCAGCAGCCGGGACAGGCGGGCGAACACTGAAGCTTTCTTT. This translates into CASSRDRRANTEAFF.